This T cell receptor (beta chain) is from a study of identical twins (dated by TCRdb to 2016 to 2018). Notes on the research overall: To test whether fetal clonotypes persist, the study used deep sequencing on TCR alpha and beta repertoires from monozygotic twins, unrelated adults of various ages, and cord blood. Replicate twin experiments were performed at different times using different library preparation protocols to rule out contamination. General conclusions and limits of the study: A weaker excess of twin sharing was found in beta out-of-frame sequences because the signal-to-noise ratio was lowered by fewer shared sequences. Zero-insertion analyses could be partly confounded by invariant T cells such as MAIT and iNKT, though diverse VJ usage argued against such confounding for most clonotypes. Fewer insertions were carried by abundant cord blood beta clonotypes, a similar but weaker trend appeared in young adult naive repertoires, and no such trend appeared in memory repertoires. Compared with coincidental sharing between unrelated individuals, an excess of low generation-probability sequences was observed among out-of-frame TCR alpha sequences shared between twins. Because the same donors could not be followed over many years, the conclusions depended on cross-sectional statistical analysis. Recombination models systematically underestimated out-of-frame TCR alpha sharing in monozygotic twins but agreed with sharing between unrelated individuals.

V has 5 bases trimmed and J has 2 bases trimmed; junction bases matching no gene number 8. Including the terminal cysteine and phenylalanine, the CDR3 comprises 15 residues. The entry retains the CDR3 DNA only, 45 bases that are in frame from base 1. Library construction relied on 5' RACE. TCRdb lists the instrument as Illumina HiSeq 2000. Template switching introduced a universal primer binding site; the final cDNA contained a unique molecular identifier, enabling accurate counting of TCR cDNA molecules. Specific primers in the conserved constant-segment region were used to synthesize first-strand cDNA for the TCR alpha and beta chains. Each cDNA library was double barcoded, with a SMART-Mk sample barcode plus Illumina barcodes, to control for contamination. TruSeq adapter sequences along with Illumina sample barcodes were introduced in two successive PCR steps. The TCR alpha and beta cDNA libraries were sequenced on the Illumina HiSeq platform using custom primers. Under the source paper's analysis protocol: Unique molecular identifiers were extracted from raw reads with MiGEC, and CDR3 positions were determined with MiXCR. For each individual, recombination models were inferred using an EM algorithm with the repgenHMM and IGoR tools. The tcR package in R was used for shared clonotype analysis, with sharing normalized by the product of cloneset sizes. To study raw recombination without the effects of thymic and clonal selection, out-of-frame nonproductive sequences were analyzed. TCRdb took the public reads, trimmed them with fastp at Q25, ran MiXCR for clone calling and kept in-frame beta chains. Here each entry gathers all rows of one CDR3 protein and keeps the most common genes and DNA. TCRdb's processing, not the authors' own work, is the source of the V and J calls. The sample yields 500,000 or so distinct CDR3 sequences; about 20% were counted once. The ten top clones hold 0.91% of the sample.

This clonotype was observed a few times. Which antigen it targets is not known. Within one base of it there is no much larger clone, and no base qualities were kept. All donors were healthy Caucasians. Three pairs of female monozygotic twins, all aged about 18 to 30 years, were included in the twin cohort. CD4+ and CD8+ T cell populations were isolated with positive isolation kits from Invitrogen. These data were likewise used in another study, on T cells expressing NK-cell markers. As described in the second report: About eight donors provided sorted CD3+CD56+NKG2C+, CD3+CD56+NKG2C- and CD3+CD56-NKG2C+ T-cell subsets, whose TCR beta-chain repertoires were profiled. Seven of the eight sequenced donors were HCMV-seropositive and one was HCMV-seronegative. In several experiments an anti-gammadeltaTCR antibody was added to restrict sorting to alphabetaTCR-expressing T cells. For roughly 6 donors, the dominant CD3+CD56+NKG2C+ clonotypes were among the top 10 CD8+ clonotypes and accounted for about 1.0-8% of CD8+ T cells. Those dominant clonotypes were again the most abundant among CD3+CD56-NKG2C+ cells in several donors, at about 25-60.1%. Whether the expanded NKG2C-expressing T cell clones were specific for HCMV antigens was left unclear. The eight sequenced donors were randomly selected healthy volunteers, three men and five women. HCMV serostatus was determined by detecting HCMV-specific IgG in serum with a commercial ELISA kit. MIGEC was used to demultiplex reads and group reads by UMI, and MiTCR was used to assemble and quantify clonotypes. To exclude erroneous sequences, any TCR cDNA sequence not supported by at least two reads was discarded. The tcR package was used for downstream repertoire analysis, and clonotypes were matched between fractions using CDR3 nucleotide sequence together with V segment. VDJmatch was used to annotate antigen specificity against VDJdb, with one amino acid substitution allowed in CDR3.

This receptor was identified in a woman in her late teens or twenties in good health. The sequenced material came from CD4+ T cells sorted from blood. The rearrangement combines TRBV12-3 or TRBV12-4 with TRBJ1-1, and 7 bases in between align with TRBD1. The DNA is TGTGCCAGCAGTGCCCGACAGGGAACCAACACTGAAGCTTTCTTT. The resulting protein is CASSARQGTNTEAFF.